The text below deals with one T cell receptor (beta chain). In the source study's methods: How many nucleated cells were present was estimated from reference gene primer amplification. Clones were sequenced by immunoSEQ multiplex PCR, and TCRdb holds only the in-frame ones, with some missing. V, J and clone size reflect that table, while D and trimming were determined from the DNA. In the table there are about 80,000 clones, around 83% of which are singletons. The sample comes from a study of blood T cell repertoires in COVID-19. Study information: The origin of the acute and convalescent COVID-19 samples was the United States, Italy and Spain.

V was pared by 4 bases and J by 1 base, with 11 bases of the junction left unmatched. Germline CDR1 reads KGHSH; CDR2 reads LQKENI. This CDR3 is 18 amino acids long. Sequencing input: peripheral blood. This clonotype originated in a woman between 70 and 85 years old with acute or convalescent COVID-19. The J gene is TRBJ2-3, the V gene TRBV18; 10 nucleotides align to TRBD1. The chain's CDR3 is CASSRRQGAGSGTDTQYF. Written as DNA, the CDR3 is TGTGCCAGCTCACGGAGACAGGGGGCTGGATCTGGCACAGATACGCAGTATTTT.